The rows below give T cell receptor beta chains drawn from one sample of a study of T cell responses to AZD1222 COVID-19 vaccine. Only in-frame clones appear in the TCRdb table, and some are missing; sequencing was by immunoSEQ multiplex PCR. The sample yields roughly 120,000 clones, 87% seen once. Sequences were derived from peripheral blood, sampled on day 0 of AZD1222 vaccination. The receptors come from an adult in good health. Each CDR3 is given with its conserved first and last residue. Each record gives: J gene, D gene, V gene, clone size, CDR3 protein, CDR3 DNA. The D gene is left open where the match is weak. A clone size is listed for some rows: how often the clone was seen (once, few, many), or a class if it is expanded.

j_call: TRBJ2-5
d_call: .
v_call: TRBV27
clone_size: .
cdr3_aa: CASRSLGRGETQYF
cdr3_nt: TGTGCCAGCCGCTCCCTGGGACGGGGGGAGACCCAGTACTTC

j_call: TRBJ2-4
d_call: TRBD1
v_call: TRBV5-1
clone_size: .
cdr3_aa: CASSPRDRGRNDIQYF
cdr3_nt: TGCGCCAGCAGCCCCCGGGACAGGGGGCGAAATGACATTCAGTACTTC

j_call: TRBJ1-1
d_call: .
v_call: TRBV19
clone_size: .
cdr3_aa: CASSEDAWGQNTEAFF
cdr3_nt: TGTGCCAGTAGTGAGGACGCGTGGGGTCAGAACACTGAAGCTTTCTTT

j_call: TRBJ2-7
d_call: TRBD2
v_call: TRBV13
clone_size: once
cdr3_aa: CASSLAVGGSLNEQYF
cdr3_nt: TGTGCCAGCAGCTTAGCGGTGGGAGGGAGTCTAAACGAGCAGTACTTC

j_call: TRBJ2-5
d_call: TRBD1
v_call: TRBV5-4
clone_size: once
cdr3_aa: CASSLYRGASETQYF
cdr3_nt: TGTGCCAGCAGCTTATACAGGGGCGCCTCAGAGACCCAGTACTTC

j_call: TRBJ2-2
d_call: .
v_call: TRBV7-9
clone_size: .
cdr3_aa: CASSLGSGELFF
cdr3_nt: TGTGCCAGCAGCTTAGGTTCGGGGGAGCTGTTTTTT

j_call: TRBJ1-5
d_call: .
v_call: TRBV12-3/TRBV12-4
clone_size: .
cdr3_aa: CASSLGPDRPQHF
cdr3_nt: TGTGCCAGCAGTTTAGGGCCGGACCGGCCCCAGCATTTT

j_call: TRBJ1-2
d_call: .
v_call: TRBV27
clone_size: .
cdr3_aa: CASSGLGQTGYTF
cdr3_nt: TGTGCCAGCAGCGGCCTAGGACAAACTGGCTACACCTTC

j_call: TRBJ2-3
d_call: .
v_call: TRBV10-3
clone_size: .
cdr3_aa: CAISESWAHRADTDTQYF
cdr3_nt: TGTGCCATCAGTGAGTCGTGGGCGCACAGGGCGGACACAGATACGCAGTATTTT

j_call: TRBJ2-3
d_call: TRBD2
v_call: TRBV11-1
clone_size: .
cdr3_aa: CASTTGGTRSTDTQYF
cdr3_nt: TGTGCCAGCACCACCGGAGGGACTAGGTCCACAGATACGCAGTATTTT

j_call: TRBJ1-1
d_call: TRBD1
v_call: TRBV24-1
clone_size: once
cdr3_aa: CAISRGGREAFF
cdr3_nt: TGTGCCATATCAAGAGGGGGCCGGGAAGCTTTCTTT

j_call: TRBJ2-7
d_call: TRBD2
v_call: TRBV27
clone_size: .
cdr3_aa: CASNRGRGLSYEQYF
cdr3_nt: TGTGCCAGCAATAGAGGGAGGGGCCTAAGCTACGAGCAGTACTTC

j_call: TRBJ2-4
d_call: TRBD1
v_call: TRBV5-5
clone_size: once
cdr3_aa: CASSPGQVMGKNIQYF
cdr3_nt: TGTGCCAGCAGCCCCGGACAGGTTATGGGCAAAAACATTCAGTACTTC

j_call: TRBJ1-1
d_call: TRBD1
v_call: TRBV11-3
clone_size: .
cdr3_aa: CASSRPDRATEAFF
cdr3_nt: TGTGCCAGCAGCCGACCGGACAGGGCAACTGAAGCTTTCTTT

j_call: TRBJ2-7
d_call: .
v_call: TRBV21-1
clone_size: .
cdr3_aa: CASSKEAGQGVYEQYF
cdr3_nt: TGTGCCAGCAGCAAAGAGGCGGGACAGGGGGTCTACGAGCAGTACTTC

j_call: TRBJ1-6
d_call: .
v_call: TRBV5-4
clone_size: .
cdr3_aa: CASSLSTGNNSPLHF
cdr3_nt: TGTGCCAGCAGCTTGTCAACGGGAAATAATTCACCCCTCCACTTT

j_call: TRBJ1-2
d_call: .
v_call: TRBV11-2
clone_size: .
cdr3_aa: CASSFGTGANYGYTF
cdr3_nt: TGTGCCAGCAGCTTCGGCACCGGGGCTAACTATGGCTACACCTTC

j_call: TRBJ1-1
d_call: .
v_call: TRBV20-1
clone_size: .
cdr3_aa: CSAIVNTEAFF
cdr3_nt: TGCAGTGCTATAGTGAACACTGAAGCTTTCTTT

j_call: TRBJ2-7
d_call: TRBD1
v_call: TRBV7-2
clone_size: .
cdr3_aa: CASSVGTGNEQYF
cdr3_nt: TGTGCCAGCAGCGTCGGGACAGGGAACGAGCAGTACTTC